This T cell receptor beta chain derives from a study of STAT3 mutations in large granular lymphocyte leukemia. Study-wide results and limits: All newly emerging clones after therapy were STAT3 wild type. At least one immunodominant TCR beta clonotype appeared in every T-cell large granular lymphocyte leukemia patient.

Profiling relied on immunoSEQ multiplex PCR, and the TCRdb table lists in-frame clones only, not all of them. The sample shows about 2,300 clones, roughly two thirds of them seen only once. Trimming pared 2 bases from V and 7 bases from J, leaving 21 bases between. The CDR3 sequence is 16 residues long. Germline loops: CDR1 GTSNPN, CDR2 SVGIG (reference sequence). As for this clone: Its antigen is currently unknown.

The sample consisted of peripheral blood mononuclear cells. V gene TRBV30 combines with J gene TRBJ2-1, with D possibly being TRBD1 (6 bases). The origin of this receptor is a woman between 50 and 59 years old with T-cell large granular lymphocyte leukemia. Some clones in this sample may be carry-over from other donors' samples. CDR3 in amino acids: CAWSLPGAGRRNEQFF. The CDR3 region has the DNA TGTGCCTGGAGTCTACCAGGGGCAGGGAGAAGGAATGAGCAGTTCTTC.